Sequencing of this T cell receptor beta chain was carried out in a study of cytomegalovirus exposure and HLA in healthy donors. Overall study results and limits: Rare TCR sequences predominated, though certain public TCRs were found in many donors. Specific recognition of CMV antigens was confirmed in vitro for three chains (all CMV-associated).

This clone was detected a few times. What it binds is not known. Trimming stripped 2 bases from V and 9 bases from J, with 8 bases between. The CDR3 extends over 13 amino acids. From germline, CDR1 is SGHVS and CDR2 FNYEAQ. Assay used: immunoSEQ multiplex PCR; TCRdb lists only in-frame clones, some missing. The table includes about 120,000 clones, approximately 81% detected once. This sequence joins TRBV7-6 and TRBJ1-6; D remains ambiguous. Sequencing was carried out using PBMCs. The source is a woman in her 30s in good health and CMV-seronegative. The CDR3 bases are TGTGCCAGCAGCTTATCCCCCAGTTCACCCCTCCACTTT. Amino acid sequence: CASSLSPSSPLHF.